These 27 T cell receptor beta chains were sequenced from one sample in a study of beta chain features in type 1 diabetes. These receptors have no identified antigens. Findings and caveats of the study: Moderate but significant shortening of TCRB CDR3s was recorded in all four CD4+ subsets from Type 1 diabetes patients.

The authors reverse transcribed all of the isolated RNA, so sequencing captured expressed TCRB transcripts. The assay was immunoSEQ multiplex PCR, and TCRdb's table has in-frame clones only and misses some. This sample has approximately 130,000 clones, with 15% to 20% found just once. The material sequenced was central memory CD4+ T cells from blood. These TCRs come from a man aged 18 to 29 with type 1 diabetes.

The chain is built from TRBV6-1 and TRBJ1-2; TRBD1 matches at 10 bases. This CDR3 contains 14 residues. Trimming removed 5 bases from V and 6 bases from J; junction bases left unmatched: 6. CDR1 MNHNS and CDR2 SASEGT come from the germline V gene. The CDR3 loop is CASSLYGTGDGYTF. CDR3 DNA sequence: TGTGCCAGCAGTCTCTACGGGACAGGGGATGGCTACACCTTC.

The CDR3 nucleotides are TGTGCCAGCAGGACAGGGGGAAGCACTGAAGCTTTCTTT. Protein product: CASRTGGSTEAFF. The rearrangement links TRBV7-2 to TRBJ1-1; 9 bases fit TRBD1. The CDR3 loop spans 13 amino acids. CDR1 and CDR2 (germline): SGHTA, FQGNSA. With 6 bases clipped from V and 4 bases from J, the junction kept 3 bases outside the gene matches. Variable domain in full (rest from reference TRBV7-2 and TRBJ1-1): GAGVSQSPSNKVTEKGKDVELRCDPISGHTALYWYRQSLGQGLEFLIYFQGNSAPDKSGLPSDRFSAERTGGSVSTLTIQRTQQEDSAVYLCASRTGGSTEAFFGQGTRLTVV.

This clone was seen only a few times. The rearrangement joins TRBV7-9 to TRBJ2-5; 10 bases match TRBD2. With 5 bases clipped from V and 2 bases from J, the junction kept 5 bases outside the gene matches. This CDR3 is built from 15 residues. Germline V gives CDR1 SEHNR, CDR2 FQNEAQ (reference sequence). CDR3 bases: TGTGCCAGCAGCCCGACTAGCGGGCAGCAAGAGACCCAGTACTTC. This sequence encodes CASSPTSGQQETQYF.

CDR3 in amino acids: CASSPTGTSTDTQYF. The CDR3 DNA is TGTGCCAGCAGCCCCACTGGGACTAGCACAGATACGCAGTATTTT. The rearrangement joins TRBV9 to TRBJ2-3; tentatively, D is TRBD2 (6 bases). The CDR3 totals 15 residues. The V gene's germline CDR1 is SGDLS and CDR2 YYNGEE. Trimming stripped 4 bases from V and 0 bases from J, with 12 bases between.

The chain recombines TRBV5-4 with TRBJ2-1, with 9 bases matching TRBD2. Germline V gene data show CDR1 as SGHNT and CDR2 as YYREEE (reference sequence). Germline trimming cut 0 bases from V and 5 bases from J; bases unmatched to any gene: 6. The CDR3 has 16 amino acids. This CDR3 reads CASSLVGGRDDNEQFF. CDR3 bases: TGTGCCAGCAGCTTGGTGGGCGGGAGGGATGACAATGAGCAGTTCTTC.

About this clone itself: At one end the junction does not follow the germline gene, possibly because of a read error. The chain links TRBV14 to TRBJ1-2; tentative D call: TRBD1 (5 bases). CDR3 length: 13 amino acids. CDR1 SGHDN and CDR2 FVKESK come from the germline V gene. The CDR3 nucleotides read TGTGCCAGCAGCCAATCCCAAGGTGGCAGGGAAGTCTTC. Protein sequence: CASSQSQGGREVF.

The chain has TRBV10-3 and TRBJ1-5; TRBD1 might be the D (5 bases). Between the trimmed V and J ends, which lost 3 bases and 6 bases, there was a span of 6 bases. The CDR3 is 12 amino acids. Germline V gene data show CDR1 as ENHRY and CDR2 as SYGVKD. The CDR3 here is CAISDGGQPQHF. CDR3 sequence (DNA): TGTGCCATCAGTGACGGGGGTCAGCCCCAGCATTTT.

This clone has only a few counts. The genes are TRBV7-2 and TRBJ2-4; either TRBD1 or TRBD2 may supply D (5 bases each). The V end was cut by 1 base, the J end by 5 bases, with 12 bases between. The germline V gene has CDR1 SGHTA and CDR2 FQGNSA. The CDR3 is 15 amino acids. The CDR3 region has the DNA TGTGCCAGCAGCTTAGTGGGGCAGGGAGAAAACATTCAGTACTTC. This codes for CASSLVGQGENIQYF.

This clone came up a few times. The rearrangement joins TRBV4-3 to TRBJ2-5; 16 positions match TRBD2. CDR3 length: 16 amino acids. The V and J ends lost 4 bases and 5 bases, in that order; junction bases with no gene match: 4. From germline, CDR1 is LGHNA and CDR2 YSLEER. CDR3 sequence (DNA): TGCGCCAGCAGCCCGGGACTAGCGGGGGGGCTTGAGACCCAGTACTTC. It is translated as CASSPGLAGGLETQYF.

This clone was detected a few times. This chain connects TRBV9 to TRBJ2-1, with D unclear. Germline-derived CDR1 and CDR2 are SGDLS and YYNGEE. The CDR3 contains 16 residues. The V and J ends lost 3 bases and 0 bases respectively, with 13 bases between them. CDR3: CASSDGPISSYNEQFF. The CDR3 nucleotides read TGTGCCAGCAGCGACGGACCTATATCCTCCTACAATGAGCAGTTCTTC.

This clone was found once. The genes are TRBV5-1 and TRBJ2-1; no definite D call. The germline V gene encodes CDR1 SGHRS and CDR2 YFSETQ. The CDR3 extends over 14 amino acids. Trimming took off 0 bases at V and 3 bases at J, with 7 bases between the two ends. CDR3 loop: CASSLEHLYNEQFF. CDR3 nucleotides: TGCGCCAGCAGCTTGGAACATCTCTACAATGAGCAGTTCTTC.

This clone has a count of ten or more. This chain connects TRBV29-1 to TRBJ2-7, with TRBD2 matching over 10 bases. The CDR3 contains 16 residues. V gave up 4 bases and J gave up 7 bases; unmatched junction bases: 16. CDR1 is SQVTM, CDR2 ANQGSEA, per germline. The CDR3 DNA reads as TGCAGCGTTGCCAGCGGGAGGGCGAAGCACAGAGAAGAGCAGTACTTC. Translated, it gives CSVASGRAKHREEQYF.

This clone was seen only a few times. This chain joins TRBV27 and TRBJ2-5; TRBD1 matches at 9 bases. From germline, CDR1 is MNHEY and CDR2 SMNVEV (reference sequence). This CDR3 spans 14 amino acids. Trimming took 4 bases from V and 4 from J; bases not matched to a gene: 4. The CDR3 DNA follows: TGTGCCAGCAGTTCCGACAGGGGGGGAGAGACCCAGTACTTC. This translates into CASSSDRGGETQYF.

This clone was counted many times. The chain has TRBV30 and TRBJ1-5; D gene uncertain. Germline CDR1 GTSNPN, CDR2 SVGIG (reference sequence). This CDR3 comprises 13 residues. Trimming removed 3 bases at V and 3 bases at J, with 9 bases between. The CDR3 is CAWSSTLNQPQHF. The CDR3 nucleotides are TGTGCCTGGAGCTCGACACTCAATCAGCCCCAGCATTTT. The entire variable domain, with the rest obtained from reference TRBV30 and TRBJ1-5, is as follows: SQTIHQWPATLVQPVGSPLSLECTVEGTSNPNLYWYRQAAGRGLQLLFYSVGIGQISSEVPQNLSASRPQDRQFILSSKKLLLSDSGFYLCAWSSTLNQPQHFGDGTRLSIL.

This clone was seen a few times. The rearrangement uses TRBV4-2 and TRBJ2-1; 9 positions match TRBD2. J was trimmed by 2 bases and V by 0 bases; bases with no gene match: 2. This CDR3 has 16 residues. The germline V gene encodes CDR1 LGHNA and CDR2 YNFKEQ. The CDR3 loop is CASSQDGGGAYNEQFF. The CDR3 coding sequence is TGTGCCAGCAGCCAAGACGGCGGGGGGGCCTACAATGAGCAGTTCTTC.

V usage is TRBV18 and J usage is TRBJ1-2; a possible D gene is TRBD1 (6 bases). The CDR3 loop spans 15 amino acids. The germline gives CDR1 KGHSH, CDR2 LQKENI. With 3 bases removed from V and 2 bases from J, the gap between germline ends came to 13 bases. CDR3 amino acids: CASSPDRTLNYGYTF. The CDR3 nucleotides are TGTGCCAGCTCACCGGACAGAACTTTAAACTATGGCTACACCTTC.

This clone came up a few times. V gene TRBV7-9 combines with J gene TRBJ2-1, with 9 bases identical to TRBD1. J was trimmed by 2 bases and V by 5 bases; bases with no gene match: 4. CDR3 length: 15 residues. Germline V lookup: CDR1 SEHNR, CDR2 FQNEAQ (reference sequence). The CDR3 is CASSLRQGAYNEQFF. In nucleotides, the CDR3 is TGTGCCAGCAGCCTTAGACAGGGGGCCTACAATGAGCAGTTCTTC.

The V gene is TRBV10-3, the J gene TRBJ2-3; D unresolved. Trimming took off 2 bases at V and 1 base at J, with 16 bases between the two ends. Germline V gives CDR1 ENHRY, CDR2 SYGVKD. This CDR3 region has 17 residues. CDR3 region: CAISEPRNIAGTDTQYF. The CDR3 DNA follows: TGTGCCATCAGTGAGCCGCGAAACATCGCGGGCACAGATACGCAGTATTTT.

The gene calls are TRBV10-3 and TRBJ2-3, with 11 bases that match TRBD2. Unmatched junction bases numbered 15, after V lost 8 bases and J lost 2 bases. In germline, CDR1 is ENHRY, CDR2 SYGVKD. This CDR3 is 18 amino acids long. The CDR3 sequence: CAISPGTSGLRDTDTQYF. CDR3 nucleotide sequence: TGTGCCATCTCCCCCGGGACTAGCGGCTTAAGAGACACAGATACGCAGTATTTT.

This clone was picked up a small number of times. V gene TRBV6-6 combines with J gene TRBJ2-3; D uncertain. CDR3 size: 10 residues. Germline CDR1 MNHNY, CDR2 SVGAGI (reference sequence). With 8 bases removed from V and 5 bases from J, the gap between germline ends came to 5 bases. The CDR3 sequence is CASGIDTQYF. Here the CDR3 DNA reads TGTGCCAGCGGGATAGATACGCAGTATTTT.

The rearrangement joins TRBV4-2 to TRBJ2-1; D not certain. Germline V lookup: CDR1 LGHNA, CDR2 YNFKEQ. The CDR3 is 12 residues long. Trimming cost V 0 bases and J 10 bases, with 7 bases left between them. The DNA for the CDR3 is TGTGCCAGCAGCCAAGAGGCCGAGGAGCAGTTCTTC. It codes for CASSQEAEEQFF.

This clone was seen a single time. The CDR3 sequence is CATSSLGTGVYGYTF. The CDR3 DNA follows: TGTGCCACCAGCAGTTTAGGGACAGGGGTATATGGCTACACCTTC. The chain links TRBV15 to TRBJ1-2, with TRBD1 matching 10 bases. Germline lookup yields CDR1 LNHNV and CDR2 YYDKDF (reference sequence). Losses at the gene ends were 3 bases for V and 5 bases for J; bases not matched to a gene: 6. CDR3 size: 15 residues.

This clone was observed a handful of times. This sequence joins TRBV7-2 and TRBJ2-3; possibly TRBD1 or TRBD2 for D (6 bases each). CDR3 length: 15 residues. CDR1 SGHTA and CDR2 FQGNSA come from the germline V gene. The V end lost 0 bases, the J end lost 5 bases, and 12 bases lay between the germline ends. The CDR3: CASSLAPGAIDTQYF. Written as DNA, the CDR3 is TGTGCCAGCAGCTTAGCGCCGGGGGCCATAGATACGCAGTATTTT.

This clone was recorded a few times. The chain employs TRBV4-2 and TRBJ2-5; TRBD2 might be the D (6 bases). With 4 bases removed from V and 4 bases from J, the gap between germline ends came to 19 bases. Germline V CDR1 and CDR2: LGHNA, YNFKEQ. The length of the CDR3 is 16 residues. Here the CDR3 DNA reads TGTGCCAGCAGCCGAGTCAGTGGCGGGGAGCGAGAGACCCAGTACTTC. Amino acid sequence: CASSRVSGGERETQYF.

The chain joins TRBV27 to TRBJ2-1, with 7 bases that match TRBD1. Looked up from germline, CDR1 is MNHEY and CDR2 is SMNVEV (reference sequence). CDR3 size: 13 residues. V lost 7 bases, J lost 10 bases, and 10 bases stayed unmatched. The CDR3 loop reads CASNFNRGGEQFF. CDR3 DNA: TGTGCCAGCAACTTTAACAGGGGTGGAGAGCAGTTCTTC.

The V call is TRBV7-2, the J call TRBJ2-2; the match to TRBD2 covers 7 bases. V lost 4 bases, J lost 1 base, and 3 bases stayed unmatched. This CDR3 region has 15 residues. CDR1 is SGHTA and CDR2 is FQGNSA in the germline V gene. Here the CDR3 DNA reads TGTGCCAGCAGCTGGGCTAGCGGGAACACCGGGGAGCTGTTTTTT. Amino acids: CASSWASGNTGELFF.

The chain uses TRBV7-2 and TRBJ2-3, with 11 bases lining up with TRBD2. In germline, CDR1 is SGHTA, CDR2 FQGNSA. The CDR3 totals 16 residues. With V trimmed by 3 bases and J by 1 base, 3 bases remained unmatched. CDR3 residues: CASSFGTSGRTDTQYF. The CDR3 nucleotides are TGTGCCAGCAGCTTCGGGACTAGCGGCCGCACAGATACGCAGTATTTT.